The source of this T cell receptor beta chain is a study of blood T cells in healthy people across ages (dated by TCRdb to the mid-2010s). Study-level background: In model experiments, roughly one uniquely barcoded TCR beta cDNA molecule per two T cells was captured by template switching. The study measured age-related changes in TCR beta repertoire diversity using deep sequencing normalized with unique cDNA molecular identifiers. The donors were divided into four age groups: young (average around 17 years), middle-aged (under 40), aged (about 60) and long-lived (nearly 85). To avoid experimental bias, donors of different ages were randomly spread across the sequencing lanes. For two donors (one aged 18 to 30 and one aged 80 or older), the study analyzed two additional independent replicas of 1 million unique cDNA reads from the same blood draw.

The CDR3, from cysteine to phenylalanine, totals 15 residues. The sequence is cut down to CDR3 DNA, 45 bases in frame from base 1. CDR1 and CDR2 are read off the germline V gene (reference sequence) as LNHNV and YYDKDF. Trimming takes 0 bases off V and 9 bases off J; junction bases not matched to a gene: 4. The sample holds many counts of this clonotype. What this receptor recognizes is not known. No quality values exist for individual bases; no much larger clone is one base distant. What the authors observed across the whole study: Estimates of total diversity based on one million sequenced T cells were regarded as lower bounds and as underestimates. Because donor CMV infection status was unknown, age-related changes in expanded clonotypes were potentially confounded. A strong correlation was found between observed TCR beta diversity and the percentage of naive T cells measured by flow cytometry. The long-lived group showed more naive CD4+ T cells, fewer expanded clones and increased TCR diversity than the aged group, suggesting age selection. Since profiling was done on bulk unsorted PBMCs, naive and antigen-experienced compartments could not be conclusively compared. As age increased, observed TCR beta diversity per million T cells dropped in a roughly linear way, and a significant reduction was already evident by age 40.

The library was made by 5' RACE. The instrument given in TCRdb is Illumina HiSeq 2500. A second PCR of roughly 6 to 12 cycles was run with a J-beta primer mix and a sample-barcoded 5' primer. A unique molecular identifier was introduced onto each TCR beta cDNA molecule by a template-switch 5' adaptor carrying 12 random nucleotides. At least 3 million CDR3-containing paired-end reads were obtained from each sample. All of the RNA was converted into first-strand cDNA using the Mint cDNA synthesis kit, with a TRBC-specific oligonucleotide serving as the primer. After uracil-DNA glycosylase treatment, a first 18-cycle PCR used universal primers M1SS and BC2_uni_R on all cDNA. Regarding the original processing steps: For normalization, 1 million high-quality reads, each with a distinct molecular identifier, were randomly selected from each sample. Reads with shared molecular identifiers were discarded instead of being binned into consensus sequences. MiTCR, set to a Q25 quality threshold and the strictest error-elimination algorithm, was used for CDR3 identification, clonotype clustering and error correction. A nonparametric unseen species model with Euler transformation was used to estimate a lower bound on total TCR beta diversity. TCRdb redid the processing of the public reads, applying fastp at Q25 and MiXCR, and retained in-frame beta chains. Entries are consolidated by CDR3 protein sequence, retaining the most common genes and DNA. These V and J calls originate from TCRdb's pipeline instead of the authors' own analysis. The sample yields hundreds of thousands of distinct CDR3 sequences; around 32% were counted once. The top ten clones comprise approximately 15% of the sample.

Systemically healthy Caucasian individuals from Russia, approximately 39 in total and aged roughly 6 to 100 years, were included as donors. Each donor gave about 9.7 milliliters of peripheral blood, drawn into EDTA-treated Vacutainer tubes. Ficoll-Paque density-gradient centrifugation was used to isolate PBMCs, with at least 7 million per sample. Trizol reagent was used to extract total RNA from the PBMCs, yielding at least 5 micrograms per sample. For every donor, flow cytometry on a PBMC aliquot measured the percentage of naive CD45RAhigh/CD27high T cells. The source is a woman of 80 years or more in good health. Donor details come from another sample of the same person, matched by shared clones. This chain is built from TRBV15 and TRBJ1-6; the junction holds 8 bases that match TRBD1. The material sequenced was blood. This receptor carries the CDR3 CATSRDFTGGSPLHF. In nucleotides, the sequence is TGTGCCACCAGCAGAGATTTTACAGGGGGTTCACCCCTCCACTTT.